This paragraph reports one TCR beta chain. TCRdb keeps only in-frame clones here, not all; method: immunoSEQ multiplex PCR. The data hold about 110,000 clones, with under 95% observed a single time. The data stem from a study of T cell changes during pregnancy in multiple sclerosis. This clonotype originated in a female donor with multiple sclerosis, enrolled in a pregnancy study. The source was peripheral blood, collected before pregnancy.

Here the CDR3 reads CASSYSLGEKFYGYTF. The CDR3 DNA is TGTGCCAGCAGTTACTCCCTCGGAGAAAAGTTCTATGGCTACACCTTC. V usage is TRBV6-5 and J usage is TRBJ1-2; the D is unclear. V was clipped by 0 bases and J by 4 bases, with 15 bases between them. Germline assignment: CDR1 MNHEY and CDR2 SVGAGI. CDR3 length: 16 residues.